This TCR beta chain was found in a study of siplizumab effects on memory and regulatory T cells. The V gene end was trimmed by 1 base and the J gene end by 1 base; junction bases not matched to a gene: 0. Germline lookup yields CDR1 SGDLS and CDR2 YYNGEE. This CDR3 has 14 amino acids. Overall study results and limits: Naive or memory phenotype was unassignable for roughly 75-96% of proliferating CD4+ or CD8+ clones.

Libraries were prepared by immunoSEQ multiplex PCR; TCRdb keeps only in-frame clonotypes and omits some of them. In the table there are nearly 85,000 clones, roughly 94% of which are singletons. A note on this clone: The antigen is undetermined.

The specimen sequenced was CD8+ T cells sorted from blood. The V call is TRBV9, the J call TRBJ2-3; 7 bases are shared with TRBD2. The sequence came from a human donor in good health. The CDR3: CASSVTSGTDTQYF. In DNA, the CDR3 is TGTGCCAGCAGCGTAACTAGCGGCACAGATACGCAGTATTTT.